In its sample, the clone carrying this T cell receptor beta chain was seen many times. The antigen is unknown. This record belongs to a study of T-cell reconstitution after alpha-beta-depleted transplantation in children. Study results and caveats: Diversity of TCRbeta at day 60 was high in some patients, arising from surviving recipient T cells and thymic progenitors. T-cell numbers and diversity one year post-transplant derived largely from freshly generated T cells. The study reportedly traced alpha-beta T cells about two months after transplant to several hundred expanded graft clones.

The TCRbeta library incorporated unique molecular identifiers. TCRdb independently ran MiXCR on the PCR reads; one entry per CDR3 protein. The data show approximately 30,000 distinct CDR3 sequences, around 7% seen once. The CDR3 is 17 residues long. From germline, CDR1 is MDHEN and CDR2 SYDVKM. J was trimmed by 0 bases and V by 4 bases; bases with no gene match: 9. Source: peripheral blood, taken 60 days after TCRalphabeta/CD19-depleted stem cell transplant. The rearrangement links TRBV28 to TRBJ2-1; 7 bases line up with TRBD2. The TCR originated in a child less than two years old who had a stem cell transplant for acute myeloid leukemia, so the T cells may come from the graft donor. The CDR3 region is CASSSLSGQSSYNEQFF. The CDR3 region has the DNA TGTGCCAGCAGTTCGCTTAGCGGGCAATCCTCCTACAATGAGCAGTTCTTC.